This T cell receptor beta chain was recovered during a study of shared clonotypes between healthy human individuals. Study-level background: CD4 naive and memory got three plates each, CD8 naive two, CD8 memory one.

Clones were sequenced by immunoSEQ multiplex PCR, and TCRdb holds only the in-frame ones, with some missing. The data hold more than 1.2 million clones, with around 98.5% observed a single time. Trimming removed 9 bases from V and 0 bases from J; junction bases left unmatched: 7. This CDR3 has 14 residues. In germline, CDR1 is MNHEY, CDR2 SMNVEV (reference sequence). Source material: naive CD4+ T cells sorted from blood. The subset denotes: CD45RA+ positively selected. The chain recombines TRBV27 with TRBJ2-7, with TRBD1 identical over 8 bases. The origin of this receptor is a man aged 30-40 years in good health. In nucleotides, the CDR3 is TGTGCCAGTACCCCGGACAGGGACTCCTACGAGCAGTACTTC. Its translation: CASTPDRDSYEQYF.